A selection of T cell receptor beta chains follows, all from one sample in a study of cytomegalovirus exposure and HLA in healthy donors. Sequenced by immunoSEQ multiplex PCR; TCRdb stores in-frame clones only, minus some. Of about 120,000 clones listed, roughly 9% were seen once; the top ten hold 6% to 7.5%. The material sequenced was PBMCs. The receptors derive from a woman in her thirties or forties in good health and CMV-seropositive. Each CDR3 is given with its conserved first and last residue. The D gene is left open where the match is weak. Only some rows state a clone size, as once, few, many or a class for expanded clones.

j_call	d_call	clone_size	v_call	cdr3_aa	cdr3_nt
TRBJ2-4	-	few	TRBV5-1	CASSLQGAKNIQYF	TGCGCCAGCAGCTTACAGGGAGCCAAAAACATTCAGTACTTC
TRBJ1-3	-	few	TRBV30	CAWSVKGNTIYF	TGTGCCTGGAGCGTAAAAGGAAACACCATATATTTT
TRBJ1-4	-	-	TRBV6-1	CASSEARVRSELFF	TGTGCCAGCAGTGAAGCCCGGGTAAGGTCGGAACTGTTTTTT
TRBJ2-7	-	few	TRBV5-1	CASRDTGYEQYF	TGCGCCAGTAGGGACACAGGCTACGAGCAGTACTTC
TRBJ1-3	-	few	TRBV11-2	CASSLATTAVGNTIYF	TGTGCCAGCAGCTTAGCAACGACAGCAGTTGGAAACACCATATATTTT
TRBJ2-1	-	-	TRBV4-1	CASSQERSGDEQFF	TGCGCCAGCAGCCAAGAGAGGTCGGGGGATGAGCAGTTCTTC
TRBJ1-5	-	few	TRBV6-1	CASSEFSLQPQHF	TGTGCCAGCAGTGAATTCTCCCTGCAGCCCCAGCATTTT
TRBJ1-4	TRBD1	many	TRBV27	CASSLYYGTGSQLFF	TGTGCCAGCAGTTTATATTATGGGACAGGCAGTCAACTGTTTTTT
TRBJ2-2	TRBD2	few	TRBV19	CASSIFLQRGTGELFF	TGTGCCAGTAGTATATTCCTACAGCGGGGCACCGGGGAGCTGTTTTTT
TRBJ1-6	-	-	TRBV2	CAIRLRYNSPLHF	TGTGCCATTCGACTTCGTTATAATTCACCCCTCCACTTT
TRBJ1-1	-	-	TRBV7-2	CASSFQTEAFF	TGTGCCAGCAGCTTTCAAACTGAAGCTTTCTTT
TRBJ1-2	TRBD1	-	TRBV5-1	CASSPNRDRPSGINYGYTF	TGCGCCAGCAGCCCAAACCGGGACAGGCCATCGGGGATTAACTATGGCTACACCTTC
TRBJ1-5	TRBD1	few	TRBV19	CASSMEGERTGRLLRNQPQHF	TGTGCCAGTAGTATGGAAGGGGAGAGGACAGGGAGGCTCTTACGCAATCAGCCCCAGCATTTT
TRBJ1-3	-	few	TRBV7-8	CASTGGATGNTIYF	TGTGCAAGCACGGGGGGAGCGACGGGAAACACCATATATTTT
TRBJ2-7	-	-	TRBV6-1	CASSEAGGSSYEQYF	TGTGCCAGCAGTGAAGCGGGGGGTAGCTCCTACGAGCAGTACTTC
TRBJ1-4	-	few	TRBV6-5	CASSLSGEKLFF	TGTGCCAGCAGTTTGAGCGGGGAAAAACTGTTTTTT
TRBJ2-7	-	few	TRBV20-1	CSASGIYEQYF	TGCAGTGCTAGCGGGATCTACGAGCAGTACTTC
TRBJ2-2	-	few	TRBV2	CASRRGPGVGELFF	TGTGCCAGCAGGAGGGGACCGGGGGTCGGGGAGCTGTTTTTT
TRBJ2-7	TRBD1	few	TRBV5-5	CASSPRQGAYEQYF	TGTGCCAGCAGCCCTCGACAGGGGGCCTACGAGCAGTACTTC
TRBJ1-2	TRBD1	-	TRBV5-1	CASSSTDRAPGGYTF	TGCGCCAGCAGCTCCACTGACAGGGCGCCGGGGGGCTACACCTTC